The T cell receptor beta chain described here comes from a study of identical twins. CDR1 SGHDT and CDR2 YYEEEE come from the germline V gene. This CDR3 has 17 amino acids. The germline V and J ends were trimmed by 2 bases and 0 bases, with 15 bases remaining between them. From the 5' RACE reads, TCRdb called clonotypes with MiXCR, one entry per CDR3 protein. This table has 1.5 million or so distinct CDR3 sequences, 25% to 35% appearing once. The TCR originated in a newborn girl in good health. V usage is TRBV5-6 and J usage is TRBJ1-5, with a possible D match to TRBD1 (5 bases). The specimen was cord blood. Written as DNA, the CDR3 is TGTGCCAGCAGCTTAGCGGGGCCTGAATATAGCAATCAGCCCCAGCATTTT. Translating gives CASSLAGPEYSNQPQHF.